This TCR beta chain was captured in a study of blood T cell repertoires in COVID-19. Recovered status in Cohort 3 required two negative PCRs, clearance, or symptom resolution. With 5 bases removed from V and 0 bases from J, the gap between germline ends came to 23 bases. The germline V gene encodes CDR1 GTSNPN and CDR2 SVGIG (reference sequence). The CDR3 totals 18 residues. This table comes from immunoSEQ multiplex PCR, and its TCRdb copy is limited to in-frame clones, with some not included. The sample has around 140,000 clones, 60% to 80% seen once; the top ten hold around 2.9%. The rearrangement links TRBV30 to TRBJ1-5; D possibly corresponds to TRBD1 (5 bases). Sequencing was done on a sample of PBMCs or T cells enriched from blood (not recorded which). The receptor was isolated from a woman aged 45 to 65 who had recovered from COVID-19. CDR3 region: CAWDQGGIRPYSNQPQHF. The CDR3 DNA sequence: TGTGCCTGGGATCAGGGAGGGATCCGACCGTATAGCAATCAGCCCCAGCATTTT.